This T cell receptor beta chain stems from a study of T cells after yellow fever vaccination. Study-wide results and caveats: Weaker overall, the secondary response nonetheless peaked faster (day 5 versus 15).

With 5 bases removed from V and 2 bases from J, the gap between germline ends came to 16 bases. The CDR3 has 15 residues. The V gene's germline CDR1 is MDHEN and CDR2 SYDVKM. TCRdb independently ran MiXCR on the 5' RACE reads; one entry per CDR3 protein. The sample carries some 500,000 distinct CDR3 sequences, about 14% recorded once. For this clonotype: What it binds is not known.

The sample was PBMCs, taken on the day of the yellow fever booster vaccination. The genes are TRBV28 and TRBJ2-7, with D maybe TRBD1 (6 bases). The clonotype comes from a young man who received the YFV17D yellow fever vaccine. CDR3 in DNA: TGTGCCAGCAGTGCCGCATCGGACAGAGCCTACGAGCAGTACTTC. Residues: CASSAASDRAYEQYF.